This TCR beta chain was identified during a study of blood T cell repertoires in COVID-19. Overall study: Some COVID-19 samples were acute and others convalescent; all came from the United States, Italy and Spain. Sample material is recorded as cDNA or gDNA derived from T cells, B-cell-depleted T cells, or PBMCs.

This study enrolled people aged about 18 to 100 from around 26 US geographic areas. Participant-given clinical history determined each cohort assignment. The CDR3 loop spans 14 amino acids. The germline V gene has CDR1 MNHEY and CDR2 SMNVEV (reference sequence). The V and J ends lost 6 bases and 7 bases respectively, with 16 bases between them. Measured with immunoSEQ multiplex PCR; TCRdb has only the in-frame clones, and not every one. The sample carries some 250,000 clones, roughly nine tenths recorded once. Sample: PBMCs or T cells enriched from blood (not recorded which). The chain links TRBV27 to TRBJ2-1; D is possibly TRBD2 (6 bases). The TCR originated in a human donor in a cohort exposed to, infected with or recovered from COVID-19 (not recorded which). The donor label of this sample is uncertain. Here the CDR3 reads CASRALAGPNEQFF. The CDR3 DNA reads TGTGCCAGCAGGGCCCTGGCGGGACCAAATGAGCAGTTCTTC.